The entry below describes one T cell receptor beta chain. This clonotype was detected only a few times. It lacks a known antigen. No base-level quality is on record; no much larger clone is a single base apart. The library was generated by 5' RACE. Instrument used: Illumina HiSeq 2500. A second 7 to 11 cycle PCR used a sample-barcoded 5' primer and a J-beta primer mix. Each TCR beta cDNA molecule received a unique molecular identifier from a template-switch 5' adaptor carrying 12 random nucleotides. Each sample yielded at least 3 million CDR3-containing paired-end reads. All of the RNA was converted into first-strand cDNA using the Mint cDNA synthesis kit, with a TRBC-specific oligonucleotide serving as the primer. Following uracil-DNA glycosylase treatment, all cDNA underwent a first 18-cycle PCR with the universal primers M1SS and BC2_uni_R. The authors' pipeline ran thus. Normalization of each sample was performed by random selection of 1 million high-quality reads, each carrying a distinct molecular identifier. Reads sharing molecular identifiers were discarded rather than binned into consensus sequences. MiTCR, with a Q25 quality threshold and the strictest error-elimination algorithm, was used for CDR3 identification, clonotype clustering and error correction. A nonparametric unseen species model with Euler transformation was used to estimate lower-bound total TCR beta diversity. The raw public data were reprocessed by TCRdb itself: fastp quality trimming at Q25, MiXCR clonotype calling, in-frame beta chains only. Rows matching on CDR3 protein sequence are summarized as one entry with the most common DNA and genes. TCRdb, not the original authors, processed these V and J calls. The sample yields 1,100,000 or so distinct CDR3 sequences; over 35% were counted once. The ten largest clones capture about 20% of the sample.

Donors were 35 to 40 systemically healthy Caucasian individuals from Russia aged roughly 6 to 90 years. Approximately 10 milliliters of peripheral blood were collected from each donor into EDTA-treated Vacutainer tubes. Ficoll-Paque density-gradient centrifugation was used to isolate PBMCs, with at least 6 million per sample. Total RNA was extracted from PBMCs with Trizol reagent, with at least 6 micrograms obtained per sample. The percentages of naive CD45RAhigh/CD27high T cells were determined by flow cytometry on a PBMC aliquot from every donor. This record belongs to a study of blood T cells in healthy people across ages (dated by TCRdb to between 2015 and 2016). Background for the entire study: In model experiments, template switching captured about one uniquely barcoded TCR beta cDNA molecule for every two T cells. The study measured age-related changes in TCR beta repertoire diversity using deep sequencing normalized with unique cDNA molecular identifiers. Donors were grouped into four age groups: young (average about 15 years), middle-aged (about 38), aged (62) and long-lived (around 80). Donors of different ages were randomly distributed across sequencing lanes to avoid experimental bias. The study analyzed two additional independent replicas of 1 million unique cDNA reads from the same blood draw for two donors, one aged 18 to 30 and one aged 80 or older.

Findings and caveats that apply to the study as a whole: Because donor CMV infection status was unknown, age-related changes in expanded clonotypes were potentially confounded. Estimates of total diversity based on one million sequenced T cells were considered lower bounds and underestimates. Observed TCR beta diversity correlated strongly with the percentage of naive T cells measured by flow cytometry. Compared with the aged group, the long-lived group had more naive CD4+ T cells, fewer expanded clones and increased TCR diversity, suggesting age selection. Observed TCR beta diversity per million T cells fell roughly linearly with age, and a significant reduction was already apparent by age around 40. Because profiling used bulk unsorted PBMCs, naive and antigen-experienced compartments could not be compared conclusively.

CDR1 and CDR2 were assigned from the germline V gene as SGHAT and FQNNGV. V trim: 3 bases; J trim: 5 bases; unmatched bases: 1. Including the terminal cysteine and phenylalanine, the CDR3 comprises 14 residues. Solely the CDR3 DNA is kept, with 42 bases framed from the first base. This clonotype was obtained from a woman aged 55-70 years in good health. The chain is made from TRBV11-2 and TRBJ1-6; a stretch of 7 junction bases matches TRBD1. The sequenced material came from blood. The CDR3 is CASSFQGDNSPLHF. DNA sequence: TGTGCCAGCAGCTTCCAGGGGGATAATTCACCCCTCCACTTT.